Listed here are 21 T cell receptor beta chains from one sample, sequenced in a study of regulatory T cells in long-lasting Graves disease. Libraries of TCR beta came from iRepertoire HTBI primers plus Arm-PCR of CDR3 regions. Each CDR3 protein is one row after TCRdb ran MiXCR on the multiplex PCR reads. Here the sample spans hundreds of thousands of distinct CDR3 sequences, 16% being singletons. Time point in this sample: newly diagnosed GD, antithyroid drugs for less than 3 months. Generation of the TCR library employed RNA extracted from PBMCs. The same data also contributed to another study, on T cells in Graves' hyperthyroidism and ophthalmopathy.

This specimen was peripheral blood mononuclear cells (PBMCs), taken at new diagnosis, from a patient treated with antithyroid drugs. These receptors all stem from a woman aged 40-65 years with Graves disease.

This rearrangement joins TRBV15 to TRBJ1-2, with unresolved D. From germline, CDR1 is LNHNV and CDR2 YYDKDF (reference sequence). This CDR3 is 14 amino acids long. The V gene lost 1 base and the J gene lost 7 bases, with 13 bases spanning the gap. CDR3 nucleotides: TGTGCCACCAGCAGAGCAGCCCTCTACGGTGGCTACACCTTC. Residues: CATSRAALYGGYTF. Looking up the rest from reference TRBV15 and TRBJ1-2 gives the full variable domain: DAMVIQNPRYQVTQFGKPVTLSCSQTLNHNVMYWYQQKSSQAPKLLFHYYDKDFNNEADTPDNFQSRRPNTSFCFLDIRSPGLGDTAMYLCATSRAALYGGYTFGSGTRLTVV.

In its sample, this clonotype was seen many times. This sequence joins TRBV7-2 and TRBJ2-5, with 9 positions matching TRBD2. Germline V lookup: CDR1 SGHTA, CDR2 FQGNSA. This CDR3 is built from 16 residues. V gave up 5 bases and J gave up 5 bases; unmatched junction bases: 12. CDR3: CASSLRAAGGRETQYF. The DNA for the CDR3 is TGTGCCAGCAGCCTACGGGCAGCGGGGGGCCGGGAGACCCAGTACTTC.

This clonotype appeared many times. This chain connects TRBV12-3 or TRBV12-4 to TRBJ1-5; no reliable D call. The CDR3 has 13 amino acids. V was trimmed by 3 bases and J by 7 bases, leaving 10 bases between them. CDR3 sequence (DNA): TGTGCCAGCAGTTTTTCAGGAGTCCAGCCCCAGCATTTT. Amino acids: CASSFSGVQPQHF.

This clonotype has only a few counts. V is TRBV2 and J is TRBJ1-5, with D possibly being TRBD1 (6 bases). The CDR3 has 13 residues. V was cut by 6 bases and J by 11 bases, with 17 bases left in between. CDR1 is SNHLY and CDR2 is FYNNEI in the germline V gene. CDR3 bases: TGTGCCAGCAGGGGGACACCGGTCCCGTCCCAGCATTTT. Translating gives CASRGTPVPSQHF.

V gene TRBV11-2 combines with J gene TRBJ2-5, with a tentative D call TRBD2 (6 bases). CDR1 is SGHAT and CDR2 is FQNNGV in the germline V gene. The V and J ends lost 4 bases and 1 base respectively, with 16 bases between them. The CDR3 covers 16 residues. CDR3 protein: CASSSFARRGQETQYF. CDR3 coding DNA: TGTGCCAGCAGCTCGTTCGCCCGGCGGGGCCAAGAGACCCAGTACTTC.

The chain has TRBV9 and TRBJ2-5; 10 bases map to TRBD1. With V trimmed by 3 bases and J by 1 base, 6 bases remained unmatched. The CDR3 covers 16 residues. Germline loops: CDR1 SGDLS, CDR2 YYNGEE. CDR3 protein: CASSAGQGGIQETQYF. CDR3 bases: TGTGCCAGCAGCGCAGGACAGGGGGGGATCCAAGAGACCCAGTACTTC.

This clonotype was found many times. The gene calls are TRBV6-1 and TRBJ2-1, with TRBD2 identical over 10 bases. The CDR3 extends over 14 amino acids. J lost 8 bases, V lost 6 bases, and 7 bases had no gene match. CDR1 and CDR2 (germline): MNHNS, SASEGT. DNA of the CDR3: TGTGCCAGCAGAAGCGGGGGGGCGGTCGATGAGCAGTTCTTC. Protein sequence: CASRSGGAVDEQFF.

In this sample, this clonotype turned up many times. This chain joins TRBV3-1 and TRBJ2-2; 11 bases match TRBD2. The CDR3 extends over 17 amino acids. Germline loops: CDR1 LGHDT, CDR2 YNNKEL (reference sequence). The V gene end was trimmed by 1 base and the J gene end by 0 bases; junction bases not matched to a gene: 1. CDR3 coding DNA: TGTGCCAGCAGCCAAGGACTAGCGGGGACGAACACCGGGGAGCTGTTTTTT. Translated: CASSQGLAGTNTGELFF.

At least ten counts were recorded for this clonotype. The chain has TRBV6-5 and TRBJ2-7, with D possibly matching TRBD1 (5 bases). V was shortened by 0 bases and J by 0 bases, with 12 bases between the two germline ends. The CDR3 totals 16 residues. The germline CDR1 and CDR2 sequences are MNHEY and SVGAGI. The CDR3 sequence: CASSYSIQGVSYEQYF. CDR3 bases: TGTGCCAGCAGTTACTCGATCCAGGGCGTCTCCTACGAGCAGTACTTC.

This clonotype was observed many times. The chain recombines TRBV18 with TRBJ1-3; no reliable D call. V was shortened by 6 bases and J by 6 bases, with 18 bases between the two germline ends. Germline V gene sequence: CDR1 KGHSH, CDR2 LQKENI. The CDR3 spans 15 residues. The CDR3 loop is CASSPNPSGVNTIYF. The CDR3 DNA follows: TGTGCCAGCTCGCCTAACCCATCAGGAGTAAACACCATATATTTT.

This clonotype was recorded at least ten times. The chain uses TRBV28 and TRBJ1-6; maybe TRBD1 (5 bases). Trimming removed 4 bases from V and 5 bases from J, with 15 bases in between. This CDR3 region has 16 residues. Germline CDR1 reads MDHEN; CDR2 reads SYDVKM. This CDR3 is CASSSLGDGHNSPLHF. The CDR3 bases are TGTGCCAGCAGTTCACTAGGGGACGGACATAATTCACCCCTCCACTTT.

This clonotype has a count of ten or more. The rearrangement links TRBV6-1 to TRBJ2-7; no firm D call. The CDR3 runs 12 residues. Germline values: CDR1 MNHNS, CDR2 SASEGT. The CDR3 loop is CASSEPSLGYGV. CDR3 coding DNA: TGTGCCAGCAGTGAACCCTCTCTGGGTTACGGGGTC.

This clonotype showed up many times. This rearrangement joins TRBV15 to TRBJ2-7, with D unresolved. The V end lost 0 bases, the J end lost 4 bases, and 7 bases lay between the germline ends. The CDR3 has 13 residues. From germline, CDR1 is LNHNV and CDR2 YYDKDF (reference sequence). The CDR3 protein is CATSRDGWYEQYF. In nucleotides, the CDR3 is TGTGCCACCAGCAGAGATGGGTGGTACGAGCAGTACTTC.

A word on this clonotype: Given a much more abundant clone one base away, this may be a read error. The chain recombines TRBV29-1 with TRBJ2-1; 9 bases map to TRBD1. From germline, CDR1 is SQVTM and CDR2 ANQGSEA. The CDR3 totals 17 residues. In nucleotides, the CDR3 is TGCAGCATTGAAAGCAGAGGGACAGGGTACCCCTACAATGAGCAGTTCTTC. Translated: CSIESRGTGYPYNEQFF.

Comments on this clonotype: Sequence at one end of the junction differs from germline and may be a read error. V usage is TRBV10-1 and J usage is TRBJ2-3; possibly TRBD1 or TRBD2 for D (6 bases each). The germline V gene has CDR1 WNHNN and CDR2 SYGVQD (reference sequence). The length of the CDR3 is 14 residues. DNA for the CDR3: TGCGCCAGCAGTGAGTTCGGGGGCTCAGATACGCGGTATTTT. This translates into CASSEFGGSDTRYF.

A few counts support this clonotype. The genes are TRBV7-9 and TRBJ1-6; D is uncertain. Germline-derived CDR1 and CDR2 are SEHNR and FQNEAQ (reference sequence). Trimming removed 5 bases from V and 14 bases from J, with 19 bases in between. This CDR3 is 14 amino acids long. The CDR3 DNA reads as TGTGCCAGCAGCCCACCTCGGACCGCTGGGGCCCTCCACTTT. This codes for CASSPPRTAGALHF.

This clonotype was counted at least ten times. The DNA of the CDR3 is TGTGCCAGCTCAACCGGGACAGGGGGTACTGAAGCTTTCTTT. The encoded protein is CASSTGTGGTEAFF. V is TRBV18 and J is TRBJ1-1; TRBD1 matches 11 bases. Unmatched junction bases numbered 4, after V lost 5 bases and J lost 5 bases. The CDR3 loop spans 14 amino acids. Germline V CDR1 and CDR2: KGHSH, LQKENI.

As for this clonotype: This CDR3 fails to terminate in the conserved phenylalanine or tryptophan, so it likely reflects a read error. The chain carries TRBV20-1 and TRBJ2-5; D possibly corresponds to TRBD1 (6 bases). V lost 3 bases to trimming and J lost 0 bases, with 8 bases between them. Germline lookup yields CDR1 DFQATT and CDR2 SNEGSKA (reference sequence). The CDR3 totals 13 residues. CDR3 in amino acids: CSARRGYQETQYL. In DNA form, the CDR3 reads TGCAGTGCTAGGAGGGGGTACCAAGAGACCCAGTACCTC.

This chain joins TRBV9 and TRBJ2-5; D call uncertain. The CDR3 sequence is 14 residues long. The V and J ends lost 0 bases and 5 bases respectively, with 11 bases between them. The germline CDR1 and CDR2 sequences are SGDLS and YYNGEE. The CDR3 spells CASSVGVLGETQYF. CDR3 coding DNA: TGTGCCAGCAGCGTAGGTGTCCTCGGGGAGACCCAGTACTTC.

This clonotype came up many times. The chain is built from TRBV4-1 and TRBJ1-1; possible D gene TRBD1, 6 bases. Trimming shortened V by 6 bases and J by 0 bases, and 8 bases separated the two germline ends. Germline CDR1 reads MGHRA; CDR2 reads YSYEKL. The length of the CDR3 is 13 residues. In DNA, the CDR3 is TGCGCCAGCAGGAGGGGGGTGAACACTGAAGCTTTCTTT. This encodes CASRRGVNTEAFF.

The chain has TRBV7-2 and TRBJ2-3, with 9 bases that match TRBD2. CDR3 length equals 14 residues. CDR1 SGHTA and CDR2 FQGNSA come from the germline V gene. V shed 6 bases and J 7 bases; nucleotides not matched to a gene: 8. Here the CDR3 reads CASRSAGGLYTQYF. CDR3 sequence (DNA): TGTGCCAGCAGGTCAGCGGGGGGCCTCTATACGCAGTATTTT.